This TCR beta chain was documented in a study of cytomegalovirus exposure and HLA in healthy donors. Study-wide results and limits: Among CMV-associated TCR beta chains, most appeared HLA-restricted in a later analysis. For TCR beta chains, V- and J-gene trimming was later linked to a missense DCLRE1C variant.

After removal of 6 bases from V and 9 bases from J, the junction contained 10 bases not matched to a gene. The germline gives CDR1 ENHRY, CDR2 SYGVKD. The CDR3 is 13 amino acids. Nominal health characterized the donors when sampled, though unrecorded immune exposures were likely. Use of 60 Vbeta and 13 Jbeta primers characterized the PCR. Repertoires were generated with immunoSEQ multiplex PCR, while TCRdb's copy carries only in-frame clones and drops some. The data contain 160,000 or so clones, approximately 80% of them seen just once; the ten biggest clones take up more than 4%. This clone was counted a few times. Antigen: not known.

The source is a man in his forties in good health and CMV-seronegative. The chain employs TRBV10-3 and TRBJ2-7; TRBD2 matches 8 bases. Sequenced input: PBMCs. Here the CDR3 DNA reads TGTGCCATCAGCCTCTCCGGGGGGGCCGTGCAGTACTTC. Its protein is CAISLSGGAVQYF.